The rows below give T cell receptor beta chains drawn from one sample of a study of cytotoxic CD8 clonotypes in ibrutinib-treated CLL. TCRdb's copy holds only in-frame clones and misses some; the assay was immunoSEQ multiplex PCR. The table lists some 130,000 clones, less than 95% of them singletons, with 10% to 14% in the top ten. The sample in question was PBMCs, obtained after 12 months of ibrutinib treatment. Receptors originate from a human donor with chronic lymphocytic leukemia. CDR3s include the opening cysteine and the closing phenylalanine or tryptophan. D genes are given only for firm matches. Rows may omit the clone size; those that give it use once, few, many or a size class.

d_gene,abundance,j_gene,v_gene,CDR3nt,CDR3aa
TRBD1,.,TRBJ2-4,TRBV6-5,TGTGCCAGCAGTTGGGGGACAGGGGAGAACATTCAGTACTTC,CASSWGTGENIQYF
TRBD1,once,TRBJ2-3,TRBV14,TGTGCCAGCAGCCAAATCACAGGGGGCGTCACAGATACGCAGTATTTT,CASSQITGGVTDTQYF
.,.,TRBJ2-1,TRBV7-8,TGTGCCAGCAGCTGGGTTAATGAGCAGTTCTTC,CASSWVNEQFF
TRBD2,.,TRBJ2-7,TRBV29-1,TGCAGCGTTGAAGTTCCTAGCGGGTACTACGAGCAGTACTTC,CSVEVPSGYYEQYF
.,.,TRBJ2-1,TRBV6-5,TGTGCCAGCGGGGAAGCGGGCTACTACAATGAGCAGTTCTTC,CASGEAGYYNEQFF
.,.,TRBJ2-7,TRBV19,TGTGCCAGTAGTATGGGGGCCACCCCAACCTACGAGCAGTACTTC,CASSMGATPTYEQYF
TRBD2,.,TRBJ2-7,TRBV7-2,TGTGCCAGCAGTTTAGCGGGAGGCTCCTACGAGCAGTACTTC,CASSLAGGSYEQYF
TRBD1,.,TRBJ2-3,TRBV6-5,TGTGCCAGCAAAAGACAGGGTAGCACAGATACGCAGTATTTT,CASKRQGSTDTQYF
TRBD2,.,TRBJ2-5,TRBV4-1,TGCGCCAGCAGCCAAGAAAATCCCTGGGGGGAGGGACAAGAGACCCAGTACTTC,CASSQENPWGEGQETQYF
.,.,TRBJ1-3,TRBV4-3,TGCGCCAGCAGCCAAGAGGCGGCAGACCCCTCTGGAAACACCATATATTTT,CASSQEAADPSGNTIYF
TRBD2,.,TRBJ2-7,TRBV10-3,TGTGCCATCAGCCGGACTAGCGGGAGGGCCTACGAGCAGTACTTC,CAISRTSGRAYEQYF
TRBD1,.,TRBJ2-2,TRBV25-1,TGTGCCAGCAGTGGACAGGGTCCCGGGGAGCTGTTTTTT,CASSGQGPGELFF
TRBD2,.,TRBJ2-5,TRBV11-2,TGTGCCAGCAGCTTAGAGGGGACTAGTATCAAAGAGACCCAGTACTTC,CASSLEGTSIKETQYF
.,.,TRBJ2-7,TRBV6-5,TGTGCCAGCAGCCCCCCTTTGGGTACGCGAAACGAGCAGTACTTC,CASSPPLGTRNEQYF
.,.,TRBJ1-1,TRBV29-1,TGCAGCGTTCCCAAGACAGATATGAACACTGAAGCTTTCTTT,CSVPKTDMNTEAFF
.,.,TRBJ2-7,TRBV27,TGTGCCAGCAGTCCCGGACAGTTCAGGGCGGCCGAGCAGTACTTC,CASSPGQFRAAEQYF
.,.,TRBJ2-3,TRBV7-3,TGTGCCAGCAGCCGGGACGGTGGCACAGATACGCAGTATTTT,CASSRDGGTDTQYF
.,.,TRBJ2-3,TRBV9,TGTGCCAGCAGCGTAGTAGGGCAGGGTAGCACAGATACGCAGTATTTT,CASSVVGQGSTDTQYF
TRBD2,.,TRBJ2-7,TRBV19,TGTGCCAGTAGTCCCGAACTAGCGGGAGGGTTCGACGAGCAGTACTTC,CASSPELAGGFDEQYF
TRBD2,.,TRBJ2-7,TRBV11-3,TGTGCCAGCAGCAAAGGACTAGCGGGAGGGCCTTACTACGAGCAGTACTTC,CASSKGLAGGPYYEQYF
.,.,TRBJ2-1,TRBV4-3,TGCGCCAGCAGCCAGGATATCCGGGACCAGCAGTTCTTC,CASSQDIRDQQFF
.,.,TRBJ1-1,TRBV7-8,TGTGCCAGCAGCTCCCGAGATGAAGCTTTCTTT,CASSSRDEAFF
.,.,TRBJ2-1,TRBV9,TGTGCCAGCAGCGTTCTAACCTACAATGAGCAGTTCTTC,CASSVLTYNEQFF
TRBD1,.,TRBJ2-3,TRBV11-2,TGTGCCAGCAGCCCATCTCCGGGACAGGGGGTCACAGATACGCAGTATTTT,CASSPSPGQGVTDTQYF
.,.,TRBJ2-7,TRBV19,TGTGCCAGTAGTGGGACGGGCTACGAGCAGTACTTC,CASSGTGYEQYF
.,.,TRBJ2-7,TRBV11-2,TGTGCCAGCAGCTTATATCCGCAGTCCTACGAGCAGTACTTC,CASSLYPQSYEQYF
.,.,TRBJ2-7,TRBV9,TGTGCCAGCAGCGTAGGCGGGGCAGCCTACGAGCAGTACTTC,CASSVGGAAYEQYF
.,.,TRBJ1-5,TRBV21-1,TGTGCCACCTGGTCAATACCGAGCAATCAGCCCCAGCATTTT,CATWSIPSNQPQHF
TRBD2,.,TRBJ2-1,TRBV7-2,TGTGCCAGCAGTTACACTAGCGGAGCTAACAATGAGCAGTTCTTC,CASSYTSGANNEQFF
TRBD1,.,TRBJ1-2,TRBV29-1,TGCAGCGTTGACGTAAATTGGGACAGGCTGGGGAGATATGGCTACACCTTC,CSVDVNWDRLGRYGYTF
.,.,TRBJ2-5,TRBV7-2,TGTGCCAGCAGCTTAGGCGGGAATAACTGGGGGGAGACCCAGTACTTC,CASSLGGNNWGETQYF
.,.,TRBJ1-5,TRBV28,TGTGCCAGCCTAAGCAATCAGCCCCAGCATTTT,CASLSNQPQHF
.,.,TRBJ2-2,TRBV28,TGTGCCAGCAGTTTTCCGAACACCGGGGAGCTGTTTTTT,CASSFPNTGELFF